This record covers a single TCR beta chain. Its antigen is still unknown. These data originate in a study of cytomegalovirus exposure and HLA in healthy donors. In the PCR, 60 Vbeta and 13 Jbeta primers were used. TCRdb keeps only in-frame clones here, not all; method: immunoSEQ multiplex PCR. The sample lists about 160,000 clones, approximately 80% seen once, with around 6.6% in the top ten. Study results and limitations: A later analysis reportedly found fewer N-insertions in an Asian-associated ancestry cluster than the approximately 670-donor mean. The authors assumed roughly uniform sequencing depth across donors for presence/absence analyses. Data from an earlier analysis indicated that most TCR beta V segments were productive either about 87% or about 30% of the time.

V lost 2 bases and J lost 2, with 7 bases in between. The germline CDR1 and CDR2 sequences are MNHEY and SMNVEV (reference sequence). The CDR3 has 13 residues. V gene TRBV27 combines with J gene TRBJ2-7; no clear D gene. The sequenced sample was PBMCs. The receptor comes from a male donor in good health and CMV-seropositive. DNA of the CDR3: TGTGCCAGCAGTTTACTGGGCGCCTACGAGCAGTACTTC. It codes for CASSLLGAYEQYF.